A single sample is the source of the 24 T cell receptor beta chains below, sequenced in a study of shared clonotypes between healthy human individuals. The repertoire was sequenced with immunoSEQ multiplex PCR; TCRdb's copy has only in-frame clones and lacks some. The profile covers more than 400,000 clones, with about 96% appearing a single time and 0.05% to 0.07% taken by the ten largest. Specimen: naive CD4+ T cells sorted from blood. Subset reported: CD45RA+ positively selected. These receptors came from a woman aged 25 to 39 in good health.

The rearrangement links TRBV7-2 to TRBJ2-3; 11 nucleotides line up with TRBD2. Trimming took 2 bases from V and 4 from J; bases not matched to a gene: 14. CDR1 and CDR2 from the germline V gene are SGHTA and FQGNSA. The CDR3 runs to 19 residues. The CDR3 coding sequence is TGTGCCAGCAGCTTAACTAGCGGGAGTGTGATGTTAATCCCAGATACGCAGTATTTT. The encoded protein is CASSLTSGSVMLIPDTQYF.

The V and J genes are TRBV28 and TRBJ1-3, with no clear D. Germline lookup yields CDR1 MDHEN and CDR2 SYDVKM. Trimming cost V 5 bases and J 7 bases, with 9 bases left between them. The CDR3 runs 12 residues. CDR3 amino acids: CASSEWRNTIYF. The CDR3 DNA reads as TGTGCCAGCAGTGAATGGAGGAACACCATATATTTT.

This sequence joins TRBV2 and TRBJ1-4, with D uncertain. V was shortened by 6 bases and J by 0 bases, with 8 bases between the two germline ends. The CDR3 is 14 residues long. Germline V gives CDR1 SNHLY, CDR2 FYNNEI. The CDR3 protein is CASRIGTTNEKLFF. CDR3 bases: TGTGCCAGCAGGATCGGGACAACTAATGAAAAACTGTTTTTT.

The chain employs TRBV7-6 and TRBJ2-7; the D gene is possibly TRBD2 (5 bases). Between the trimmed V and J ends, which lost 0 bases and 5 bases, there was a span of 14 bases. CDR1 is SGHVS, CDR2 FNYEAQ, per germline. This CDR3 spans 15 amino acids. The CDR3 sequence: CASSLAGVGFDEQYF. The CDR3 DNA is TGTGCCAGCAGCTTAGCGGGAGTGGGATTCGACGAGCAGTACTTC.

The chain carries TRBV2 and TRBJ2-1, with 13 bases fitting TRBD2. The V gene's germline CDR1 is SNHLY and CDR2 FYNNEI. The CDR3 consists of 15 residues. Trimming cost V 6 bases and J 8 bases; bases outside gene matches: 7. CDR3 amino acids: CASRTRLAGGYEQFF. The CDR3 region has the DNA TGTGCCAGCAGGACCCGACTAGCGGGAGGTTATGAGCAGTTCTTC.

The chain recombines TRBV5-1 with TRBJ1-2, with D possibly TRBD1 on 5 matching bases. The ends were cut back, 1 base at V and 6 bases at J, with 10 bases in the middle. Germline V gene lookup returns CDR1 SGHRS and CDR2 YFSETQ. This CDR3 spans 13 amino acids. The CDR3 spells CASSLIGEDGYTF. DNA for the CDR3: TGCGCCAGCAGCTTGATAGGGGAGGATGGCTACACCTTC.

The chain couples TRBV5-1 to TRBJ2-7; no clear D. Looked up from germline, CDR1 is SGHRS and CDR2 is YFSETQ. This CDR3 is 13 amino acids long. Trimming cost V 4 bases and J 3 bases, with 11 bases left between them. In nucleotides, the CDR3 is TGCGCCAGCAGCGCGCAGGTTGACTACGAGCAGTACTTC. Protein product: CASSAQVDYEQYF.

To note about this clone: The same CDR3 arises from other DNA sequences in this sample as well. The gene calls are TRBV10-3 and TRBJ2-7, with TRBD1 as a possible D gene (5 bases). Deletions cut 4 bases from V and 4 bases from J, with 11 bases between. Per the germline V gene, CDR1 is ENHRY and CDR2 is SYGVKD. The CDR3 has 13 residues. The CDR3 loop reads CAISVGQGYEQYF. The CDR3 DNA reads TGTGCCATCAGTGTCGGCCAGGGTTACGAGCAGTACTTC.

The chain is built from TRBV11-2 and TRBJ2-7; 8 bases fit TRBD1. CDR3 length: 14 amino acids. CDR1 and CDR2 from the germline V gene are SGHAT and FQNNGV. V gave up 5 bases and J gave up 0 bases; unmatched junction bases: 3. CDR3 loop: CASSPDRDSYEQYF. The CDR3 DNA follows: TGTGCCAGCAGCCCGGACAGGGACTCCTACGAGCAGTACTTC.

This clone was picked up one time. J is TRBJ2-5 and V is TRBV7-9; D could derive from TRBD1 or TRBD2 (6 bases each). The CDR3 consists of 14 residues. V shed 2 bases and J shed 2 bases, with 9 bases lying between them. Germline CDR1 and CDR2: SEHNR and FQNEAQ (reference sequence). The CDR3 DNA reads TGTGCCAGCAGCTTACCGGGGGCGCAAGAGACCCAGTACTTC. Translated: CASSLPGAQETQYF.

The chain uses TRBV18 and TRBJ2-1; 10 nucleotides align to TRBD2. The CDR3 extends over 16 amino acids. V lost 4 bases to trimming and J lost 12 bases; unmatched junction nucleotides: 15. Germline CDR1 KGHSH, CDR2 LQKENI. CDR3 sequence: CASSQTGLAAPEGQFF. The CDR3 DNA reads TGTGCCAGCTCACAAACTGGACTAGCGGCACCCGAGGGGCAGTTCTTC.

The rearrangement joins TRBV19 to TRBJ1-6; D unclear. The V end lost 7 bases, the J end lost 2 bases, and 6 bases lay between the germline ends. The germline V gene encodes CDR1 LNHDA and CDR2 SQIVND (reference sequence). This CDR3 has 13 residues. CDR3: CASTRTYNSPLHF. The CDR3 DNA reads as TGTGCCAGTACCCGAACCTATAATTCACCCCTCCACTTT.

The chain joins TRBV6-6 to TRBJ2-7; the D call may be TRBD1 or TRBD2 (5 bases each). Trimming shortened V by 2 bases and J by 3 bases, and 11 bases separated the two germline ends. Germline V CDR1 and CDR2: MNHNY, SVGAGI (reference sequence). This CDR3 spans 14 amino acids. As DNA, the CDR3 is TGTGCCAGCAGTTACCCGGGACCGAACTACGAGCAGTACTTC. Protein: CASSYPGPNYEQYF.

The chain combines TRBV10-3 with TRBJ2-7, with D unresolved. The CDR3 extends over 15 amino acids. V shed 3 bases and J shed 4 bases, with 16 bases lying between them. Germline V gene lookup returns CDR1 ENHRY and CDR2 SYGVKD. This chain's CDR3 is CAISDTQVLRYEQYF. In DNA form, the CDR3 reads TGTGCCATCAGTGACACCCAGGTGTTACGGTACGAGCAGTACTTC.

The chain links TRBV4-1 to TRBJ1-1; D unresolved. Trimming pared 2 bases from V and 1 base from J, leaving 17 bases between. In germline, CDR1 is MGHRA, CDR2 YSYEKL. This CDR3 spans 17 amino acids. This chain's CDR3 is CASSQLRIKNGNTEAFF. CDR3 nucleotides: TGCGCCAGCAGCCAATTACGGATCAAGAACGGGAACACTGAAGCTTTCTTT.

The chain joins TRBV18 to TRBJ2-3, with 7 bases matching TRBD1. The CDR3 covers 15 residues. V dropped 3 bases and J dropped 6; count of bases not matched to a gene: 9. The germline V gene encodes CDR1 KGHSH and CDR2 LQKENI. The CDR3 nucleotides read TGTGCCAGCTCACCTCCGGGACAGTCTCCTGATACGCAGTATTTT. Its protein is CASSPPGQSPDTQYF.

CDR3 DNA sequence: TGTGCCAGCAGCTCTTTGACTAGCGGCCGGAAATCCTCCTACGAGCAGTACTTC. Translation gives CASSSLTSGRKSSYEQYF. The V gene is TRBV5-6, the J gene TRBJ2-7, with 9 bases identical to TRBD2. The CDR3 covers 18 residues. The ends lost 3 bases at V and 0 bases at J; junction bases unmatched: 13. CDR1 SGHDT and CDR2 YYEEEE come from the germline V gene.

The V and J genes are TRBV11-3 and TRBJ1-1; possibly TRBD1 for D (6 bases). The germline V and J ends were trimmed by 5 bases and 4 bases, with 11 bases remaining between them. This CDR3 has 13 amino acids. From germline, CDR1 is SGHNT and CDR2 YENEEA. CDR3 residues: CASSHRVGTEAFF. DNA of the CDR3: TGTGCCAGCAGCCACAGGGTGGGCACTGAAGCTTTCTTT. Full variable domain (outside the CDR3, taken from reference TRBV11-3 and TRBJ1-1): EAGVVQSPRYKIIEKKQPVAFWCNPISGHNTLYWYLQNLGQGPELLIRYENEEAVDDSQLPKDRFSAERLKGVDSTLKIQPAELGDSAVYLCASSHRVGTEAFFGQGTRLTVV.

J is TRBJ1-2 and V is TRBV28; perhaps TRBD1 as D (6 bases). From germline, CDR1 is MDHEN and CDR2 SYDVKM. Trimming removed 5 bases at V and 13 bases at J, with 17 bases between. The CDR3 covers 12 residues. CDR3 in DNA: TGTGCCAGCAGTGGGGAAGGGGGGGCAGGCACCTTC. Its protein is CASSGEGGAGTF.

The chain employs TRBV15 and TRBJ2-7; D not certain. There are 12 residues in the CDR3. Germline V gene data show CDR1 as LNHNV and CDR2 as YYDKDF (reference sequence). V lost 0 bases to trimming and J lost 5 bases, with 5 bases between them. Here the CDR3 reads CATSRERDEQYF. As DNA, the CDR3 is TGTGCCACCAGCAGAGAAAGGGACGAGCAGTACTTC.

Here the CDR3 reads CASPGGGRKADTQYF. The CDR3 DNA follows: TGTGCCAGTCCCGGAGGCGGGAGAAAGGCAGATACGCAGTATTTT. The rearrangement links TRBV19 to TRBJ2-3; 7 nucleotides line up with TRBD2. CDR1 and CDR2 from the germline V gene are LNHDA and SQIVND (reference sequence). The CDR3 has 15 amino acids. The ends lost 8 bases at V and 4 bases at J; junction bases unmatched: 12.

J is TRBJ2-3 and V is TRBV4-2, with 8 bases aligning to TRBD2. CDR3 size: 16 residues. From germline, CDR1 is LGHNA and CDR2 YNFKEQ. Germline trimming cut 0 bases from V and 2 bases from J; bases unmatched to any gene: 4. The CDR3 DNA sequence: TGTGCCAGCAGCCAAGAAGCGGGGGTATCCACAGATACGCAGTATTTT. Translated: CASSQEAGVSTDTQYF.

The chain carries TRBV5-1 and TRBJ2-1; D remains ambiguous. V shed 0 bases and J shed 0 bases, with 4 bases lying between them. CDR1 is SGHRS and CDR2 is YFSETQ in the germline V gene. The CDR3 length is 14 residues. The CDR3 protein is CASSLELSYNEQFF. Written as DNA, the CDR3 is TGCGCCAGCAGCTTGGAGCTCTCCTACAATGAGCAGTTCTTC.

CDR3: CASSIGTSNEQFF. CDR3 DNA: TGTGCCAGTAGTATAGGTACTTCTAATGAGCAGTTCTTC. V and J are TRBV19 and TRBJ2-1; D not resolved. This CDR3 has 13 residues. Deletions cut 1 base from V and 7 bases from J, with 8 bases between. The V gene's germline CDR1 is LNHDA and CDR2 SQIVND (reference sequence).